The source of this T cell receptor beta chain is a study of blood T cells in healthy people across ages. In this sample, this clonotype turned up a few times. Each sample provided at least 5.5 micrograms of extracted total RNA. Germline V gene data show CDR1 as SQVTM and CDR2 as ANQGSEA. There are 10 residues in the CDR3. Trimming stripped 7 bases from V and 8 bases from J, with 8 bases between. A second PCR of about 7 to 12 cycles used a sample-barcoded 5' primer and a J-beta primer mix. TCRdb re-derived calls from the 5' RACE reads in MiXCR, one entry per CDR3 protein. This repertoire shows some 800,000 distinct CDR3 sequences, approximately 25% found once; its top ten account for 3% to 4%. Another study also made use of these data, one on T cells of mothers and their children.

The sequence derives from a boy between 10 and 17 years old in good health. This chain connects TRBV29-1 to TRBJ1-4; TRBD1 is a possible D gene (5 bases). Sequenced material: blood. CDR3 amino acids: CSAGGEKLFF. DNA of the CDR3: TGCAGCGCTGGGGGGGAAAAACTGTTTTTT.